The 12 T cell receptor beta chains reported below all come from one sample, sequenced in a study of shared clonotypes between healthy human individuals. Clones were sequenced by immunoSEQ multiplex PCR, and TCRdb holds only the in-frame ones, with some missing. The sample lists 500,000 to 700,000 clones, roughly 96% occurring once. Terminally differentiated effector memory CD45RA+ cells were excluded by CCR7 positive selection of CD45RO-negative cells. The sequenced sample was naive CD8+ T cells sorted from blood. Source of these receptors: a woman in her twenties or thirties in good health.

This chain links TRBV5-1 with TRBJ2-7; 8 bases align to TRBD1. This CDR3 is built from 15 residues. Germline trimming cut 0 bases from V and 2 bases from J; bases unmatched to any gene: 4. The V gene's germline CDR1 is SGHRS and CDR2 YFSETQ. CDR3 region: CASSLEDREPYEQYF. The CDR3 DNA reads as TGCGCCAGCAGCTTGGAGGACAGGGAACCCTACGAGCAGTACTTC.

The rearrangement joins TRBV27 to TRBJ1-2; tentative D call: TRBD1 (5 bases). Germline-derived CDR1 and CDR2 are MNHEY and SMNVEV (reference sequence). V was trimmed by 2 bases and J by 3 bases, leaving 10 bases between them. The CDR3 has 14 amino acids. The CDR3 bases are TGTGCCAGCAGTTTACATGGGGCTCACTATGGCTACACCTTC. Protein sequence: CASSLHGAHYGYTF.

A word on this clone: The sample holds other DNA sequences that translate to the same CDR3. CDR3 DNA sequence: TGTGCCAGCAGTGAAGGCTACGAGCAGTACTTC. As protein: CASSEGYEQYF. The chain couples TRBV6-1 to TRBJ2-7, with no clear D. This CDR3 spans 11 amino acids. Germline assignment: CDR1 MNHNS and CDR2 SASEGT. Trimming stripped 1 base from V and 3 bases from J, with 1 base between.

As regards this clone: Other DNA variants within this sample encode the same CDR3. J is TRBJ2-7 and V is TRBV28, with D unclear. Germline CDR1 reads MDHEN; CDR2 reads SYDVKM. This CDR3 is 13 amino acids long. The V end lost 2 bases, the J end lost 0 bases, and 5 bases lay between the germline ends. DNA for the CDR3: TGTGCCAGCAGTTTAAGAACCTCCTACGAGCAGTACTTC. It specifies CASSLRTSYEQYF.

This chain uses TRBV6-1 with TRBJ2-7, with D perhaps TRBD1 (6 bases). CDR3 length equals 13 residues. The germline V gene encodes CDR1 MNHNS and CDR2 SASEGT. Trimming left V 3 bases short and J 4 bases short, with 10 bases between. CDR3: CASSDDRLYEQYF. The CDR3 bases are TGTGCCAGCAGTGACGACAGGCTTTACGAGCAGTACTTC.

V is TRBV10-1 and J is TRBJ2-1; 9 bases map to TRBD2. The J segment lost 7 bases and the V segment lost 3 bases, leaving 10 bases of the junction unmatched. The length of the CDR3 is 16 residues. Germline CDR1 reads WNHNN; CDR2 reads SYGVQD (reference sequence). CDR3 sequence: CASSDAIGLAYNEQFF. DNA of the CDR3: TGCGCCAGCAGTGATGCTATAGGACTAGCGTATAATGAGCAGTTCTTC.

The chain has TRBV7-9 and TRBJ2-1; 7 nucleotides match TRBD2. V lost 1 base to trimming and J lost 5 bases; unmatched junction nucleotides: 11. This CDR3 is built from 17 residues. Germline values: CDR1 SEHNR, CDR2 FQNEAQ (reference sequence). The CDR3 here is CASSLGSLAAYDNEQFF. Written as DNA, the CDR3 is TGTGCCAGCAGCTTAGGCAGTCTAGCGGCGTACGACAATGAGCAGTTCTTC. The full variable domain, completed using reference TRBV7-9 and TRBJ2-1, is DTGVSQNPRHKITKRGQNVTFRCDPISEHNRLYWYRQTLGQGPEFLTYFQNEAQLEKSRLLSDRFSAERPKGSFSTLEIQRTEQGDSAMYLCASSLGSLAAYDNEQFFGPGTRLTVL.

The chain couples TRBV10-3 to TRBJ2-3, with unresolved D. Germline CDR1 and CDR2: ENHRY and SYGVKD. Trimming shortened V by 3 bases and J by 0 bases, and 7 bases separated the two germline ends. The CDR3 is 14 residues long. CDR3 protein: CAISDPPSTDTQYF. The DNA of the CDR3 is TGTGCCATCAGTGACCCTCCTAGCACAGATACGCAGTATTTT.

The CDR3 DNA sequence: TGTGCCAGCAGCGTAATCAGAGGAGGTGATCTTGATGGGTACTTC. This encodes CASSVIRGGDLDGYF. V and J are TRBV9 and TRBJ2-7; TRBD2 is a possible D gene (5 bases). The CDR3 is made up of 15 amino acids. Per the germline V gene, CDR1 is SGDLS and CDR2 is YYNGEE. V was pared by 1 base and J by 12 bases, with 23 bases between.

V is TRBV9 and J is TRBJ2-1, with 7 bases lining up with TRBD2. The trim removed 0 bases at V and 4 bases at J, leaving 1 base unmatched. The CDR3 loop spans 14 amino acids. Germline loops: CDR1 SGDLS, CDR2 YYNGEE. The CDR3 spells CASSVGRGYNEQFF. CDR3 nucleotides: TGTGCCAGCAGCGTAGGGCGGGGGTACAATGAGCAGTTCTTC.

V usage is TRBV19 and J usage is TRBJ2-7; 8 bases line up with TRBD2. The CDR3 extends over 16 amino acids. Germline V gene lookup returns CDR1 LNHDA and CDR2 SQIVND (reference sequence). The ends lost 3 bases at V and 5 bases at J; junction bases unmatched: 12. This CDR3 is CASSIGVAGLSHEQYF. CDR3 in DNA: TGTGCCAGTAGTATTGGAGTAGCGGGATTATCCCACGAGCAGTACTTC.

J is TRBJ2-7 and V is TRBV30, with D hard to call. This CDR3 has 12 amino acids. The germline CDR1 and CDR2 sequences are GTSNPN and SVGIG (reference sequence). Trimming cost V 0 bases and J 3 bases, with 6 bases left between them. The CDR3 coding sequence is TGTGCCTGGAGTGTATCAGACTACGAGCAGTACTTC. As protein: CAWSVSDYEQYF.